The entry that follows covers one TCR beta chain sequence. This record belongs to a study of blood T cell repertoires in COVID-19. From germline, CDR1 is GTSNPN and CDR2 SVGIG (reference sequence). The CDR3 consists of 11 residues. Trimming left V 7 bases short and J 4 bases short, with 8 bases between. TCRdb's copy holds only in-frame clones and misses some; the assay was immunoSEQ multiplex PCR. The table has hundreds of thousands of clones, about four fifths seen once. The chain employs TRBV30 and TRBJ2-1; no clear D gene. The receptor comes from a woman over 75 with acute or convalescent COVID-19. Sequencing was carried out using peripheral blood. CDR3 amino acids: CAFRHYNEQFF. CDR3 sequence (DNA): TGTGCCTTTCGACATTACAATGAGCAGTTCTTC.